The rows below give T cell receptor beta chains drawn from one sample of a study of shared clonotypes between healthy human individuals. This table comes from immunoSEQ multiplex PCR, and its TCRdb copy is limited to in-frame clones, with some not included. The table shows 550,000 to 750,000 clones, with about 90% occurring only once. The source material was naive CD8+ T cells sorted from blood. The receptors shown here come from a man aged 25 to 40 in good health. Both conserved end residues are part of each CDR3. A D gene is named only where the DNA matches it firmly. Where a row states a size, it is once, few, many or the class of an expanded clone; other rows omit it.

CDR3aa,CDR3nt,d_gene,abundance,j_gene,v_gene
CASRTAKAFF,TGTGCCAGCAGGACAGCTAAAGCTTTCTTT,.,.,TRBJ1-1,TRBV2
CASESGGGRVNEQYF,TGTGCCAGTGAATCGGGGGGAGGCAGGGTAAACGAGCAGTACTTC,TRBD2,.,TRBJ2-7,TRBV6-1
CASSSTNTGELFF,TGTGCCAGCAGTTCTACGAACACCGGGGAGCTGTTTTTT,.,.,TRBJ2-2,TRBV6-6
CASTPQGLAGDSYNEQFF,TGTGCCAGTACCCCTCAGGGACTAGCGGGGGACTCCTACAATGAGCAGTTCTTC,TRBD2,.,TRBJ2-1,TRBV19
CASVAGVHEQYF,TGTGCCAGCGTAGCGGGAGTCCACGAGCAGTACTTC,TRBD2,once,TRBJ2-7,TRBV2
CASSEPGTGLTDTQYF,TGTGCCAGCAGTGAGCCCGGGACGGGTCTCACAGATACGCAGTATTTT,.,.,TRBJ2-3,TRBV28
CASSQSQGNYGYTF,TGTGCCAGCAGCCAATCGCAAGGGAACTATGGCTACACCTTC,.,.,TRBJ1-2,TRBV14
CASRGSSGTDTQYF,TGCGCCAGCCGCGGTAGTTCGGGCACAGATACGCAGTATTTT,.,.,TRBJ2-3,TRBV4-1
CASNGGPGQESYEAFF,TGTGCCAGTAATGGGGGCCCTGGACAGGAGAGTTATGAAGCTTTCTTT,TRBD1,.,TRBJ1-1,TRBV19
CASSFGTRRLTDTQYF,TGTGCCAGCAGCTTCGGGACTAGACGACTTACAGATACGCAGTATTTT,TRBD2,.,TRBJ2-3,TRBV11-2
CASRRTGRAFF,TGTGCCAGTAGAAGGACAGGGAGGGCTTTCTTT,TRBD1,.,TRBJ1-1,TRBV19
CASSSATDRGGIYGYTF,TGTGCCAGCAGTTCGGCAACCGACAGGGGAGGCATCTATGGCTACACCTTC,TRBD1,.,TRBJ1-2,TRBV7-2
CASSIVQGATEAFF,TGTGCCAGTAGTATAGTCCAGGGGGCCACTGAAGCTTTCTTT,TRBD1,.,TRBJ1-1,TRBV19
CASSRGTSLGETQYF,TGTGCCAGCAGCCGCGGGACTAGCCTAGGGGAGACCCAGTACTTC,TRBD2,.,TRBJ2-5,TRBV11-2
CASSLAPGTEAFF,TGCGCCAGCAGCTTGGCCCCCGGGACAGAAGCTTTCTTT,.,.,TRBJ1-1,TRBV5-1
CASSSPGGAPDNEQFF,TGCGCCAGCAGCTCGCCGGGGGGGGCCCCCGACAATGAGCAGTTCTTC,TRBD2,.,TRBJ2-1,TRBV5-1
CASSRLPTSGNYNEQFF,TGTGCCAGCAGCCGTCTTCCGACTAGCGGTAATTACAATGAGCAGTTCTTC,TRBD2,.,TRBJ2-1,TRBV16
CASSSGQGASYEQYF,TGTGCCAGCAGCTCGGGCCAGGGGGCGTCGTACGAGCAGTACTTC,TRBD1,.,TRBJ2-7,TRBV7-9
CASKPGQGAQPQHF,TGTGCCAGTAAGCCGGGACAGGGAGCTCAGCCCCAGCATTTT,TRBD1,.,TRBJ1-5,TRBV19
CASSFPSAGGNEKLFF,TGTGCCAGCAGTTTCCCCTCCGCGGGGGGCAATGAAAAACTGTTTTTT,.,.,TRBJ1-4,TRBV28
CASRTGEVNGYTF,TGTGCCAGTCGGACAGGGGAAGTGAATGGCTACACCTTC,TRBD1,.,TRBJ1-2,TRBV27
CASSVPRSGSESEQFF,TGTGCCAGCAGCGTACCCCGAAGCGGGAGCGAGAGCGAGCAGTTCTTC,TRBD2,.,TRBJ2-1,TRBV9
CASRGGRYEQYF,TGTGCCAGCAGGGGGGGGCGCTACGAGCAGTACTTC,.,few,TRBJ2-7,TRBV2
CGTELSGELFF,TGCGGGACAGAACTATCAGGGGAGCTGTTTTTT,TRBD1,.,TRBJ2-2,TRBV20-1
CASSGGGVPGELFF,TGTGCCAGCAGCGGCGGGGGGGTTCCCGGGGAGCTGTTTTTT,TRBD2,.,TRBJ2-2,TRBV4-2
CASSLGHPQETQYF,TGTGCCAGCAGTTTAGGACACCCCCAAGAGACCCAGTACTTC,.,.,TRBJ2-5,TRBV7-9
CASSSTVYNQPQHF,TGTGCCAGCAGCTCGACAGTGTACAATCAGCCCCAGCATTTT,.,few,TRBJ1-5,TRBV7-9
CASSASLAGWYEQYF,TGTGCCAGCAGCGCAAGCCTAGCGGGATGGTACGAGCAGTACTTC,TRBD2,.,TRBJ2-7,TRBV7-9
CASSDSEGMDEQFF,TGTGCCAGCAGTGACTCTGAAGGGATGGATGAGCAGTTCTTC,.,.,TRBJ2-1,TRBV6-4
CASSLVGRGVAKNIQYF,TGTGCCAGCAGCTTAGTTGGCAGGGGGGTAGCCAAAAACATTCAGTACTTC,.,.,TRBJ2-4,TRBV11-2
CASSPTILSDNEQFF,TGTGCCAGCAGCCCAACCATTCTAAGCGACAATGAGCAGTTCTTC,.,.,TRBJ2-1,TRBV4-2
CASSLVGGPLYEQYF,TGCGCCAGCAGCCTGGTAGGGGGACCCCTTTACGAGCAGTACTTC,.,.,TRBJ2-7,TRBV5-1
CASSFATRLGNNEQFF,TGTGCCAGCAGCTTTGCGACTAGGCTGGGTAACAATGAGCAGTTCTTC,.,.,TRBJ2-1,TRBV7-9
CASMGGENIQYF,TGTGCCAGCATGGGGGGCGAAAACATTCAGTACTTC,.,.,TRBJ2-4,TRBV2
CASSKTGPVSEQYF,TGTGCCAGCAGTAAAACAGGGCCTGTCTCCGAGCAGTACTTC,.,.,TRBJ2-7,TRBV27
CASSVGHSYNEQFF,TGTGCCAGCAGCGTAGGGCACTCGTACAATGAGCAGTTCTTC,.,.,TRBJ2-1,TRBV9
CASSLILGDHNEQFF,TGTGCCAGCAGCCTTATACTGGGGGACCACAATGAGCAGTTCTTC,.,.,TRBJ2-1,TRBV6-6
CASSSPGLAGGYEQYF,TGTGCCAGCAGTTCCCCCGGACTAGCGGGAGGCTACGAGCAGTACTTC,TRBD2,.,TRBJ2-7,TRBV28
CASSPPGEQFYGYTF,TGTGCCAGCAGCCCGCCGGGAGAGCAATTCTATGGCTACACCTTC,.,few,TRBJ1-2,TRBV28
CASSIRTDPTVEQYF,TGCGCCAGCAGCATCCGGACCGATCCAACGGTCGAGCAGTACTTC,.,.,TRBJ2-7,TRBV4-3
CSTVGDSYEQYF,TGCAGCACCGTCGGGGACTCCTACGAGCAGTACTTC,.,.,TRBJ2-7,TRBV29-1
CASSQLSGTTDTQYF,TGCGCCAGCAGCCAGCTAAGCGGTACCACAGATACGCAGTATTTT,.,.,TRBJ2-3,TRBV4-3
CASSPTGDFYEQYF,TGCGCCAGCAGCCCGACAGGCGACTTCTACGAGCAGTACTTC,.,few,TRBJ2-7,TRBV4-1
CASSIPSGGNTDTQYF,TGTGCCAGCAGCATCCCTAGCGGGGGTAACACAGATACGCAGTATTTT,TRBD2,.,TRBJ2-3,TRBV5-8
CASSYVRVLPGELFF,TGTGCCAGCAGTTACGTCCGGGTATTGCCCGGGGAGCTGTTTTTT,.,.,TRBJ2-2,TRBV6-6
CASSILAPANEQFF,TGTGCCAGTAGTATTCTAGCCCCAGCCAATGAGCAGTTCTTC,.,.,TRBJ2-1,TRBV19
CASTRGRIGSYEQYF,TGTGCCAGCACCAGGGGGCGGATTGGGTCCTACGAGCAGTACTTC,TRBD1,.,TRBJ2-7,TRBV6-6
CASSLPRQSSYNEQFF,TGTGCCAGCTCACTCCCGAGACAGTCGTCCTACAATGAGCAGTTCTTC,.,.,TRBJ2-1,TRBV18